Below, 18 T cell receptor delta chains from the same sample are listed, as sequenced in a study of Vδ1+ human thymocytes (dated by TCRdb to 2017 to 2018). The antigens these receptors bind are not known. What the work shows at the level of the full study, not this receptor alone: Thymic TRG and TRD repertoires appeared highly polyclonal with Gaussian CDR3 length distributions, unlike oligoclonal peripheral blood repertoires.

The sequencer was an Illumina MiSeq. RNA extraction was performed with the RNeasy mini kit, and reverse transcription was done with Superscript III. Multiplex PCR was used to generate CDR3 amplicons, with pooled V-gene forward primers and a constant-region reverse primer carrying Illumina adaptor overhangs. TCRdb recomputed clones from the public reads with CATT; identical DNA rows were then combined. The sample includes fewer than 90,000 delta-chain clones, with approximately 30% observed a single time. Of the sample, roughly 0.26% falls within the top ten clones. The sequenced sample was Vdelta1+ gamma-delta thymocytes from the thymus. This sample's cell subset or site label indicates: FACS-sorted CD3+ TCRalphabeta- TCRVdelta1+ TCRVdelta2- thymocytes. These receptors were taken from a boy in the first two years of life who had congenital heart surgery.

V and J are TRDV1 and TRDJ1; D not resolved. Trimming took off 0 bases at V and 3 bases at J, with 5 bases between the two ends. Germline V gene data show CDR1 as TSWWSYY and CDR2 as QGS. The CDR3 length is 13 residues. Written as DNA, the CDR3 is TGTGCTCTTGGGGAACTGTCTCCCGATAAACTCATCTTT. This codes for CALGELSPDKLIF.

The chain uses TRDV1 and TRDJ1; D not resolved. V was pared by 5 bases and J by 3 bases, with 16 bases between. Germline V gene sequence: CDR1 TSWWSYY, CDR2 QGS. There are 15 residues in the CDR3. CDR3 sequence reads: CALGFTWRVSDKLIF. In DNA, the CDR3 is TGTGCTCTTGGGTTCACCTGGCGGGTATCCGATAAACTCATCTTT.

This clone occurred a few times. The chain carries TRDV1 and TRDJ1; tentative D call: TRDD2 (6 bases). The CDR3 is 20 residues long. V was pared by 2 bases and J by 0 bases, with 25 bases between. Germline V gene lookup returns CDR1 TSWWSYY and CDR2 QGS. The CDR3 DNA reads as TGTGCTCTTGGGGAAGGCTCCTACCCTGGGATCCTGACGTACACCGATAAACTCATCTTT. It translates to CALGEGSYPGILTYTDKLIF.

The gene calls are TRDV1 and TRDJ1; the D gene is possibly TRDD3 (6 bases). This CDR3 region has 19 residues. V was shortened by 2 bases and J by 1 base, with 23 bases between the two germline ends. The germline CDR1 and CDR2 sequences are TSWWSYY and QGS. The CDR3 DNA reads TGTGCTCTTGGGGAAAACTTGCAAGGGCGTGTGGGGGCCACCGATAAACTCATCTTT. Protein sequence: CALGENLQGRVGATDKLIF.

The rearrangement uses TRDV1 and TRDJ1; 8 bases fit TRDD3. Per germline, CDR1 TSWWSYY and CDR2 QGS. The CDR3 has 24 amino acids. V shed 5 bases, J shed 3 bases, and the junction held 35 bases outside the gene matches. The CDR3 here is CALGNQLPQGIRTRNGCEPDKLIF. The CDR3 DNA sequence: TGTGCTCTTGGGAACCAACTTCCTCAAGGGATACGGACGCGAAATGGGTGCGAGCCCGATAAACTCATCTTT.

The sample holds a few counts of this clone. This chain joins TRDV1 and TRDJ1; 12 bases match TRDD3. CDR3 length: 24 residues. Germline CDR1 and CDR2: TSWWSYY and QGS. With 1 base clipped from V and 1 base from J, the junction kept 25 bases outside the gene matches. CDR3 in DNA: TGTGCTCTTGGGGAACGTCTCCCGATCTTCGTACTGGGGGATACCCCAATAAGCACCGATAAACTCATCTTT. Its protein product is CALGERLPIFVLGDTPISTDKLIF.

This clone was observed a few times. V is TRDV1 and J is TRDJ1; 11 nucleotides line up with TRDD3. V shed 5 bases, J shed 7 bases, and the junction held 21 bases outside the gene matches. The CDR3 loop spans 19 amino acids. Germline CDR1 TSWWSYY, CDR2 QGS. CDR3 loop: CALGPQSFPLGDTAGKLIF. The CDR3 DNA sequence: TGTGCTCTTGGGCCCCAGTCCTTCCCCCTGGGGGATACAGCAGGTAAACTCATCTTT.

This clone was found a few times. This rearrangement joins TRDV1 to TRDJ1, with 7 nucleotides matching TRDD2. Trimming cost V 1 base and J 0 bases; bases outside gene matches: 26. There are 23 residues in the CDR3. The germline CDR1 and CDR2 sequences are TSWWSYY and QGS. The CDR3 DNA reads TGTGCTCTTGGGGAACCAGGAGGGCTTCCTAACATACTCGATTGGTCAGACACCGATAAACTCATCTTT. Amino acids: CALGEPGGLPNILDWSDTDKLIF.

V is TRDV1 and J is TRDJ1, with TRDD3 matching over 13 bases. Trimming took 4 bases from V and 3 from J; bases not matched to a gene: 26. CDR3 length equals 23 residues. Germline CDR1 and CDR2: TSWWSYY and QGS. CDR3: CALGGLRPFLPYWGIRGPDKLIF. The CDR3 DNA follows: TGTGCTCTTGGGGGACTACGTCCGTTCCTACCCTACTGGGGGATACGGGGTCCCGATAAACTCATCTTT.

This clone appeared a few times. The V call is TRDV1, the J call TRDJ1; D is uncertain. This CDR3 contains 18 residues. V lost 3 bases and J lost 3, with 23 bases in between. Germline V gene sequence: CDR1 TSWWSYY, CDR2 QGS. CDR3 sequence reads: CALGDTSTSTEKSDKLIF. The CDR3 DNA reads TGTGCTCTTGGGGATACCTCCACCTCTACTGAAAAATCCGATAAACTCATCTTT.

With respect to this clone: The sample has other DNA sequences that encode this CDR3 too. The chain joins TRDV1 to TRDJ1, with D unresolved. Germline values: CDR1 TSWWSYY, CDR2 QGS. The CDR3 extends over 14 amino acids. With 0 bases removed from V and 6 bases from J, the gap between germline ends came to 11 bases. This CDR3 is CALGELKPPHKLIF. The CDR3 coding sequence is TGTGCTCTTGGGGAACTAAAGCCGCCGCATAAACTCATCTTT.

The chain carries TRDV1 and TRDJ1; D is possibly TRDD2 (5 bases). V was clipped by 3 bases and J by 4 bases, with 15 bases between them. CDR3 length: 15 amino acids. CDR1 and CDR2 (germline): TSWWSYY, QGS. The CDR3 loop is CALGDAYNELDKLIF. CDR3 bases: TGTGCTCTTGGGGATGCCTACAATGAGCTCGATAAACTCATCTTT.

There are a few counts of this clone. The chain joins TRDV1 to TRDJ1; 9 positions agree with TRDD3. Trimming cost V 0 bases and J 0 bases; bases outside gene matches: 14. The germline CDR1 and CDR2 sequences are TSWWSYY and QGS. The CDR3 is 20 amino acids. The CDR3, as DNA: TGTGCTCTTGGGGAACTAGGTGTAGTTACTGGGGGACGAAACACCGATAAACTCATCTTT. This sequence encodes CALGELGVVTGGRNTDKLIF.

This clone has just one count. One end of the junction varies from germline; a read error may be responsible. Other DNA variants within this sample encode the same CDR3. The chain uses TRDV1 and TRDJ1, with unresolved D. This CDR3 spans 20 amino acids. Germline loops: CDR1 TSWWSYY, CDR2 QGS. CDR3 in amino acids: CALGKRGAIPPGLNTDKLIF. The CDR3 region has the DNA TGTGCTCTTGGGAAACGAGGGGCGATCCCCCCGGGGCTTAACACTGATAAACTCATCTTT.

The rearrangement joins TRDV1 to TRDJ1; TRDD2 agrees at 9 bases. Germline V lookup: CDR1 TSWWSYY, CDR2 QGS. The CDR3 consists of 20 residues. V was clipped by 4 bases and J by 0 bases; unmatched bases: 18. The CDR3 sequence: CALGVGLPTWGRPYTDKLIF. Here the CDR3 DNA reads TGTGCTCTTGGGGTGGGCCTTCCTACGTGGGGGAGACCGTACACCGATAAACTCATCTTT.

This rearrangement joins TRDV2 to TRDJ1; 9 positions agree with TRDD3. Losses at the gene ends were 4 bases for V and 0 bases for J; bases not matched to a gene: 8. CDR1 and CDR2 from the germline V gene are GEAIGNYY and EKD. The CDR3 extends over 16 amino acids. CDR3 DNA sequence: TGTGCCTGTGAAGGTGGGGGATATCTCTACACCGATAAACTCATCTTT. It is translated as CACEGGGYLYTDKLIF.

The chain links TRDV1 to TRDJ2; TRDD3 aligns across 9 bases. The CDR3 covers 26 residues. Germline CDR1 is TSWWSYY and CDR2 is QGS. V lost 0 bases and J lost 3; bases outside the gene matches: 32. The CDR3 nucleotides are TGTGCTCTTGGGGAACTGGAACTTCGGGGATCCTACGCAAAAGGTCGGGGATACGGCGTGACAGCACAACTCTTCTTT. It codes for CALGELELRGSYAKGRGYGVTAQLFF.

In its sample, this clone was seen a few times. This chain connects TRDV1 to TRDJ1; TRDD3 matches at 8 bases. The CDR3 length is 23 residues. Trimming removed 0 bases from V and 2 bases from J; junction bases left unmatched: 26. Per germline, CDR1 TSWWSYY and CDR2 QGS. The CDR3 coding sequence is TGTGCTCTTGGGGAACTAAGCCGGACGTCTTCCTGGTGGGGATACATTGAAACCGATAAACTCATCTTT. Translation: CALGELSRTSSWWGYIETDKLIF.